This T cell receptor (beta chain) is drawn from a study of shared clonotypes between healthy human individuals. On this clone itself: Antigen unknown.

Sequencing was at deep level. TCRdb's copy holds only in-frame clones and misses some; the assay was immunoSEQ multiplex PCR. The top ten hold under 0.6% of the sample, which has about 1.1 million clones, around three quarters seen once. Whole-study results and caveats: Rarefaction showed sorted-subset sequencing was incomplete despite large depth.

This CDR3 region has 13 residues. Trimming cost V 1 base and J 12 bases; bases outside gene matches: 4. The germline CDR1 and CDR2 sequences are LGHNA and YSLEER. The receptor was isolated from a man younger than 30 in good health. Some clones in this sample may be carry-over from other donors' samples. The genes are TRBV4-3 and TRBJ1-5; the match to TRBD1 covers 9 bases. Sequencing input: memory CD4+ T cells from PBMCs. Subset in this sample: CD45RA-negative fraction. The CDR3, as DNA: TGCGCCAGCAGCCAAGCGATGGGACAGGGCCAGCATTTT. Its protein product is CASSQAMGQGQHF.